This T cell receptor (beta chain) was sequenced for a study of blood T cell repertoires in COVID-19. On the study more broadly: Samples came from the United States, Italy and Spain, spanning acute and convalescent COVID-19. T cells, B-cell-depleted T cells, or PBMCs supplied cDNA or gDNA.

Methods used by the authors: Reference gene primer amplification gave nucleated cell count estimates. TCRdb's table, derived via immunoSEQ multiplex PCR, lists solely in-frame clones and lacks some. V and J calls and clone size are those listed in that table; D and trimming were worked out from the DNA. This sample has approximately 150,000 clones, with around four fifths found just once. Germline CDR1 and CDR2: SGHDN and FVKESK. V was clipped by 0 bases and J by 10 bases, with 13 bases between them. This CDR3 spans 13 amino acids. This receptor was identified in a human donor in a cohort sampled during active COVID-19. Material for sequencing was peripheral blood. J is TRBJ2-7 and V is TRBV14; D possibly corresponds to TRBD2 (6 bases). For the CDR3, the DNA is TGTGCCAGCAGCCAAGATTGGGAGGCCCCCCAGTACTTC. Protein sequence: CASSQDWEAPQYF.